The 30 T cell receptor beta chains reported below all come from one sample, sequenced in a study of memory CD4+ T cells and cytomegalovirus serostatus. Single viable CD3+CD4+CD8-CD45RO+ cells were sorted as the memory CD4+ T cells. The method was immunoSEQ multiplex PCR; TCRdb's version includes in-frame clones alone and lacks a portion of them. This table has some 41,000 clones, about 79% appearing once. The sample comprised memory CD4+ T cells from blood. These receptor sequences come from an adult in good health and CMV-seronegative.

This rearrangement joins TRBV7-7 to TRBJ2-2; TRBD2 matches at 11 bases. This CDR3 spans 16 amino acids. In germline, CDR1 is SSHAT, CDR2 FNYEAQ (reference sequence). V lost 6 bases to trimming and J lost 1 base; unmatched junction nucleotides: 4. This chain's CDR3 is CASRSTSGENTGELFF. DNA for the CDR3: TGTGCCAGCAGATCGACTAGCGGGGAGAACACCGGGGAGCTGTTTTTT.

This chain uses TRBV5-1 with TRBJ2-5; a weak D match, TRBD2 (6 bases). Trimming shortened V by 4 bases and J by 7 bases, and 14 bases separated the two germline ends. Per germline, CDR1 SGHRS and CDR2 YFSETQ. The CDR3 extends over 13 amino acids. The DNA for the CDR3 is TGCGCCAGCAGCGTATCGGGGGAAGGGACCCAGTACTTC. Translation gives CASSVSGEGTQYF.

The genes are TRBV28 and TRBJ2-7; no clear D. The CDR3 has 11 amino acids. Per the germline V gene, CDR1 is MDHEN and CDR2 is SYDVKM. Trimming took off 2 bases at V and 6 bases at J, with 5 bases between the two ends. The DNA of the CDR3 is TGTGCCAGCAGTTTAATTCGCGAGCAGTACTTC. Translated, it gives CASSLIREQYF. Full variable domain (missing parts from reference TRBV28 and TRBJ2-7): DVKVTQSSRYLVKRTGEKVFLECVQDMDHENMFWYRQDPGLGLRLIYFSYDVKMKEKGDIPEGYSVSREKKERFSLILESASTNQTSMYLCASSLIREQYFGPGTRLTVT.

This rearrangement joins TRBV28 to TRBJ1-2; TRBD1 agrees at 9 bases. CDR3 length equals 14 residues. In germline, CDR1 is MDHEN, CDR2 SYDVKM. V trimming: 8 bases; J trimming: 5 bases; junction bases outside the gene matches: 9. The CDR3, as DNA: TGTGCCAGCCGGGACAGGGCCCTACTATATGGCTACACCTTC. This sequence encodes CASRDRALLYGYTF.

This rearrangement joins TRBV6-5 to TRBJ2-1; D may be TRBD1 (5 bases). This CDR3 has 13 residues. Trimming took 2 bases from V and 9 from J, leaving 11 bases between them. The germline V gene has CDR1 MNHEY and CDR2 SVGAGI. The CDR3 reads CASSYRVQGEQFF. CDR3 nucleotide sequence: TGTGCCAGCAGTTACAGGGTGCAGGGTGAGCAGTTCTTC.

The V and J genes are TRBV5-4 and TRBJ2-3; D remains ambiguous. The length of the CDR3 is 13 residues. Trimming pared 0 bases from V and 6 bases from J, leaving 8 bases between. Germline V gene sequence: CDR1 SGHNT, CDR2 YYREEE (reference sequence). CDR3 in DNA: TGTGCCAGCAGCTTGGCGGCAGGCGATACGCAGTATTTT. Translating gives CASSLAAGDTQYF. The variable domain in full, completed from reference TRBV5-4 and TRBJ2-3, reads ETGVTQSPTHLIKTRGQQVTLRCSSQSGHNTVSWYQQALGQGPQFIFQYYREEENGRGNFPPRFSGLQFPNYSSELNVNALELDDSALYLCASSLAAGDTQYFGPGTRLTVL.

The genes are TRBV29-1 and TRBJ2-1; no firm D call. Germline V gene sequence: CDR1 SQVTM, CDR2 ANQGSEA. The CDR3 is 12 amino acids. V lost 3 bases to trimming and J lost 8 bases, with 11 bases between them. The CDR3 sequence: CSVEAGGDEQFF. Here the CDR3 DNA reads TGCAGCGTTGAGGCCGGTGGGGATGAGCAGTTCTTC.

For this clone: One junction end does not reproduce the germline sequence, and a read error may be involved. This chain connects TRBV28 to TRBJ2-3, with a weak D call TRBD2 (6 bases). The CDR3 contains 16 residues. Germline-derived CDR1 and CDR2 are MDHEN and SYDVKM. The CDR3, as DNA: TGTGCCAGCAGTTCCCCCCCGGGACTCGGGCACAGATACGCAGTATTT. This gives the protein CASSSPPGLGHRYAVF.

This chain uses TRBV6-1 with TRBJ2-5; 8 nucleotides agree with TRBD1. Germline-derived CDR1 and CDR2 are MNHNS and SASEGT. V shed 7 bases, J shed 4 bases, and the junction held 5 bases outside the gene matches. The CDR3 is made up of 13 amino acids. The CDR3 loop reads CASTRGLRETQYF. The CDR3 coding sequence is TGTGCCAGCACCAGGGGGCTACGAGAGACCCAGTACTTC.

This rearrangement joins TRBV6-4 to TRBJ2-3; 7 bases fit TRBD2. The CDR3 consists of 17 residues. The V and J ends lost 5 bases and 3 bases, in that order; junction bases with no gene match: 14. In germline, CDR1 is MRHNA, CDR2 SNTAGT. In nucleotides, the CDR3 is TGTGCCAGCAGTTCCCTTGGCGGGAGAAAAGTAACAGATACGCAGTATTTT. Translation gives CASSSLGGRKVTDTQYF.

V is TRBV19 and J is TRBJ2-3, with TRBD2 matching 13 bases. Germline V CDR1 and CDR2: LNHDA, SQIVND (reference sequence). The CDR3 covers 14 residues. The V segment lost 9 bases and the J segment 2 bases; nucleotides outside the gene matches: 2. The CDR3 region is CASGTSGTTDTQYF. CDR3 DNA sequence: TGTGCCAGCGGGACTAGCGGGACCACAGATACGCAGTATTTT.

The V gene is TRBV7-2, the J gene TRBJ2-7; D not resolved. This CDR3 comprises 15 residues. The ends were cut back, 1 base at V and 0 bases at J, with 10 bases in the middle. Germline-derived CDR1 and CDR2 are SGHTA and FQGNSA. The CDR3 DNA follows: TGTGCCAGCAGCTTAGACGTTCAGAGCTCCTACGAGCAGTACTTC. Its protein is CASSLDVQSSYEQYF.

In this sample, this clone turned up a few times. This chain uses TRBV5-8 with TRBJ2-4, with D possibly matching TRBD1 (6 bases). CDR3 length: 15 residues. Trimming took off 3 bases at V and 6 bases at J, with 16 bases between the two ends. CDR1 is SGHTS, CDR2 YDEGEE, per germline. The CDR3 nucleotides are TGTGCCAGCAGCTCGAGATGGACAGAGAGAAACATTCAGTACTTC. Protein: CASSSRWTERNIQYF. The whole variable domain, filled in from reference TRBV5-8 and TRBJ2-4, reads EAGVTQSPTHLIKTRGQQATLRCSPISGHTSVYWYQQALGLGLQFLLWYDEGEERNRGNFPPRFSGRQFPNYSSELNVNALELEDSALYLCASSSRWTERNIQYFGAGTRLSVL.

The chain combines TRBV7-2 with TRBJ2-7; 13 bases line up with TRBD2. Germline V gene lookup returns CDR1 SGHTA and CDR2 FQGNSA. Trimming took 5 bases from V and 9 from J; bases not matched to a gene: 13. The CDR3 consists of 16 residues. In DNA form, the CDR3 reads TGTGCCAGCAGCACAGGACTAGCGGGAGCTGGTAGGGTGCAGTACTTC. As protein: CASSTGLAGAGRVQYF.

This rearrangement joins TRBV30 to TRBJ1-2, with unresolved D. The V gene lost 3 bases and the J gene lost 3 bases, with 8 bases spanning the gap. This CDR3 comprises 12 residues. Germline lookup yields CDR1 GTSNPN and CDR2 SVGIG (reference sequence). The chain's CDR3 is CAWRSEDYGYTF. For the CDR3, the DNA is TGTGCCTGGAGGAGTGAGGACTATGGCTACACCTTC.

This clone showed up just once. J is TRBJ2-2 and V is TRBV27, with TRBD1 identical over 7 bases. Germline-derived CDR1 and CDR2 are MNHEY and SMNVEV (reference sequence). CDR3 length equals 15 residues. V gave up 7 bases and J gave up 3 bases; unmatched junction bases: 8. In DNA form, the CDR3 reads TGTGCCAGCACGGGAAGGGGGCAGCACACCGGGGAGCTGTTTTTT. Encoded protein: CASTGRGQHTGELFF.

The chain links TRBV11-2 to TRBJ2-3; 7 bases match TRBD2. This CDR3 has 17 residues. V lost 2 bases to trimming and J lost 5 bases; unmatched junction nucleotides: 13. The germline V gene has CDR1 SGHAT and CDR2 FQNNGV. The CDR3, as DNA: TGTGCCAGCAGCTTAATGGGAGGGAGGGCTGATTTAGATACGCAGTATTTT. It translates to CASSLMGGRADLDTQYF.

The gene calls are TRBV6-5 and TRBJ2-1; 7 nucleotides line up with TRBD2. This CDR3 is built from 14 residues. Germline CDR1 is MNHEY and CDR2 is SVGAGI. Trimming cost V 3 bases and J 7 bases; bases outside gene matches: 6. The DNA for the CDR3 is TGTGCCAGCAGTTATAACCGGGGGGAGAATGAGCAGTTCTTC. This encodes CASSYNRGENEQFF.

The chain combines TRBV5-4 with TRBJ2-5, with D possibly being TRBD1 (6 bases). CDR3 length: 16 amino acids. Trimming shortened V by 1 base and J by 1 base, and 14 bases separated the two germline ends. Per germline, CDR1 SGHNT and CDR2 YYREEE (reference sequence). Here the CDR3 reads CASSLRGQGSQETQYF. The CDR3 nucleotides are TGTGCCAGCAGCTTGAGAGGGCAGGGGTCCCAAGAGACCCAGTACTTC.

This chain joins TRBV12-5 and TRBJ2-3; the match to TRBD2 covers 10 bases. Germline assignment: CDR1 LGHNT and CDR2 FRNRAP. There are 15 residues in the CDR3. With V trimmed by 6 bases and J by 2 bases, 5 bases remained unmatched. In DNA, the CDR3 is TGTGCTAGTGGCCCCGGACTAGCGGACACAGATACGCAGTATTTT. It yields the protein CASGPGLADTDTQYF.

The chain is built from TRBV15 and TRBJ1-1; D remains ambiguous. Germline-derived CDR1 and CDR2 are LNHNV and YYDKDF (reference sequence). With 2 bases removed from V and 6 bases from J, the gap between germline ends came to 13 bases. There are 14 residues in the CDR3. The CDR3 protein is CATSRPLARAEAFF. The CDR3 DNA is TGTGCCACCAGCAGACCCCTGGCTAGGGCTGAAGCTTTCTTT.

The CDR3 sequence is CASSLTGTNTEAFF. The CDR3 DNA reads TGCGCCAGCAGCCTGACTGGGACGAACACTGAAGCTTTCTTT. The chain recombines TRBV5-1 with TRBJ1-1; the D gene is possibly TRBD1 (5 bases). This CDR3 region has 14 residues. V lost 4 bases to trimming and J lost 1 base, with 11 bases between them. Germline loops: CDR1 SGHRS, CDR2 YFSETQ.

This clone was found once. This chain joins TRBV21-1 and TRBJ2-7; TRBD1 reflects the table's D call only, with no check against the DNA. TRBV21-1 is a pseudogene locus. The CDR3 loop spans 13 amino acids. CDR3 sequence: CASSKGTVTEQYF. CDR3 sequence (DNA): TGTGCCAGCAGCAAGGGCACGGTAACCGAGCAGTACTTC.

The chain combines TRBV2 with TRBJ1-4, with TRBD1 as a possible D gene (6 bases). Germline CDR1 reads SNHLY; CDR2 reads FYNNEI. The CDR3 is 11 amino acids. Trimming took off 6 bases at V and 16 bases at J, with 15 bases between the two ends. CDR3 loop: CASSSDSVTFF. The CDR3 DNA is TGTGCCAGCAGCTCGGACAGTGTTACGTTTTTT.

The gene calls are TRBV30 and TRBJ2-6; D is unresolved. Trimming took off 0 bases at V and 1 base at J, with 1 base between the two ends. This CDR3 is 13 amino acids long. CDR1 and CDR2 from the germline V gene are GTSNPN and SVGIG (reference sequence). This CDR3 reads CAWSVSGANVLTF. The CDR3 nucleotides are TGTGCCTGGAGTGTATCTGGGGCCAACGTCCTGACTTTC. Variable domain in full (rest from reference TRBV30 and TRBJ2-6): SQTIHQWPATLVQPVGSPLSLECTVEGTSNPNLYWYRQAAGRGLQLLFYSVGIGQISSEVPQNLSASRPQDRQFILSSKKLLLSDSGFYLCAWSVSGANVLTFGAGSRLTVL.

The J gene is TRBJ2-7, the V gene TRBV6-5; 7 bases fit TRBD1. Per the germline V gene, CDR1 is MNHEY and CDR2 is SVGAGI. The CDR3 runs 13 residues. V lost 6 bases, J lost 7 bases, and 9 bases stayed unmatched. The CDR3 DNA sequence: TGTGCCAGCAGGGTTCCGACAGGGCGGGAGCAGTACTTC. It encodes CASRVPTGREQYF.

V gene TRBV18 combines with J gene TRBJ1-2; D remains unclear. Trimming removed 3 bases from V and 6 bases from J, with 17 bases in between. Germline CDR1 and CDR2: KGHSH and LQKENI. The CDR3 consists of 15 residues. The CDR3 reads CASSPTSVRLDGYTF. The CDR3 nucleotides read TGTGCCAGCTCACCGACGTCGGTGAGGTTAGATGGCTACACCTTC.

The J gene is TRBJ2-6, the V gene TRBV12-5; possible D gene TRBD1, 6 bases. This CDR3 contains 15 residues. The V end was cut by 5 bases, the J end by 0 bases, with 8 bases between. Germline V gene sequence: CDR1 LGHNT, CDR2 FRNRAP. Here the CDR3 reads CASGKDSSGANVLTF. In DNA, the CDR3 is TGTGCTAGTGGTAAGGACAGCTCTGGGGCCAACGTCCTGACTTTC.

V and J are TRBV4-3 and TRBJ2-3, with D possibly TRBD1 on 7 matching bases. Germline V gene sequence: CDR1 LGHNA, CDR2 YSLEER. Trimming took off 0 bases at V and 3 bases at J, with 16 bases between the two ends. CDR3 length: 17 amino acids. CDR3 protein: CASSQDLGGAGTDTQYF. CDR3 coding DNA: TGCGCCAGCAGCCAAGATTTAGGGGGCGCGGGGACAGATACGCAGTATTTT.

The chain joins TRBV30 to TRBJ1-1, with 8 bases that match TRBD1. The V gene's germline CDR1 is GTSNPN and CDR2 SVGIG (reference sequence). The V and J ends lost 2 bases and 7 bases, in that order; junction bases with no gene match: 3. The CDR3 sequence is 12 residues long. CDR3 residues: CAWSPGQGEAFF. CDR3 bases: TGTGCCTGGAGTCCCGGACAGGGTGAAGCTTTCTTT.